The rows below give T cell receptor beta chains drawn from one sample of a study of vaccination and CD4 T cells after COVID-19. Via MiXCR, TCRdb re-called the PCR reads, giving one row per CDR3 protein. This table holds some 9,600 distinct CDR3 sequences, less than 70% found once. These TCRs' antigens remain unknown. The sample comprised CD4+ T cells from blood, cultured in vitro. The source of these receptors is a human donor who had recovered from COVID-19. CDR3s include the opening cysteine and the closing phenylalanine or tryptophan. Only part of the rows carry a size: once, few, many, or a class if the clone is expanded.

len	v_gene	abundance	j_gene	CDR3aa
14	TRBV15	-	TRBJ1-1	CATSREGGNTEAFF
14	TRBV24-1	few	TRBJ2-3	CATSDPGIQDTQYF
14	TRBV7-2	-	TRBJ1-1	CASSLDRVNTEAFF
17	TRBV28	-	TRBJ2-3	CASSFSPWRGGTDTQYF
14	TRBV27	-	TRBJ2-5	CASSLSGYQETQYF
13	TRBV20-1	-	TRBJ1-2	CSAREQGRYGYTF
17	TRBV7-8	few	TRBJ1-5	CASSSTYRDSRNQPQHF
16	TRBV7-2	-	TRBJ1-2	CASSLAPGQGGYGYTF
15	TRBV6-5	-	TRBJ1-2	CASSYSTGVRDGYTF
13	TRBV12-3/TRBV12-4	once	TRBJ2-7	CASSLATGYEQYF
15	TRBV2	-	TRBJ2-1	CASIPGTGSYNEQFF
14	TRBV10-3	-	TRBJ2-5	CAIRDREGQETQYF
13	TRBV30	-	TRBJ1-2	CAWLGDRYYGYTF
13	TRBV21-1	-	TRBJ2-1	CASSNMSRNEQFF
18	TRBV7-6	-	TRBJ2-5	CASSLVSPGQGARETQYF
17	TRBV27	-	TRBJ2-2	CATRGLSGAAATGELFF
11	TRBV30	-	TRBJ1-1	CAWADGTRAFF
12	TRBV6-1	-	TRBJ2-7	CASRRDSYEQYF
12	TRBV27	-	TRBJ1-2	CASRDRAGGYTF
17	TRBV27	-	TRBJ1-1	CASSLFSQGRGNTEAFF
11	TRBV9	once	TRBJ2-5	CASSEGGTQYF
13	TRBV6-1	-	TRBJ2-5	CASSPTSEETQYF
14	TRBV27	-	TRBJ2-7	CASSQGEGSHEQYF
14	TRBV2	-	TRBJ2-3	CASSPSSRADTQYF
15	TRBV6-1	-	TRBJ2-2	CASTPGPTNTGELFF
14	TRBV10-3	-	TRBJ2-5	CAISEGQGVRTQYF
14	TRBV27	-	TRBJ2-5	CASRLAGPEETQYF
18	TRBV15	few	TRBJ1-3	CATSRVSLGSLTGNTIYF
15	TRBV20-1	-	TRBJ2-2	CSARVGRGGSGELFF
15	TRBV6-5	-	TRBJ1-1	CASSYVLPMNTEAFF
16	TRBV5-4	-	TRBJ2-3	CASSLLLAGNTDTQYF
14	TRBV11-2	-	TRBJ1-1	CASSLDRGGTEAFF
14	TRBV20-1	-	TRBJ2-4	CSAGEGIAKNIQYF
15	TRBV11-3	few	TRBJ2-2	CASSRRQGNTGELFF
17	TRBV11-2	-	TRBJ1-6	CASSLGTGYSRNSPLHF
14	TRBV20-1	-	TRBJ2-7	CSARVGGAPYEQYF
15	TRBV5-1	-	TRBJ1-6	CASSLVGQGGSPLHF
16	TRBV12-5	few	TRBJ2-7	CASGPPASGGRYEQYF
15	TRBV20-1	few	TRBJ1-5	CSAREGSNSNQPQHF
15	TRBV6-5	-	TRBJ2-5	CASSYRTGGTETQYF
13	TRBV20-1	-	TRBJ1-2	CSARDGANYGYTF
17	TRBV7-9	once	TRBJ1-1	CASSASSSGRWYTEAFF
14	TRBV7-6	-	TRBJ1-3	CASSVQGGGNTIYF
12	TRBV19	-	TRBJ1-4	CASRRTEEKLFF
14	TRBV7-2	-	TRBJ2-5	CASSQGGAEETQYF
15	TRBV9	-	TRBJ1-1	CASSAKGSASTEAFF
15	TRBV6-1	-	TRBJ2-1	CASSPQGFSYNEQFF
14	TRBV15	-	TRBJ1-1	CATSRDTRDTEAFF
13	TRBV7-2	-	TRBJ1-2	CASSGNGRRGYTF
16	TRBV11-3	-	TRBJ2-7	CASSPRDSTFSYEQYF
13	TRBV27	-	TRBJ1-1	CASKRHSGTEAFF
14	TRBV27	-	TRBJ1-2	CASSSPPGQGGYTF
14	TRBV29-1	-	TRBJ2-2	CSVRGRATTGELFF
15	TRBV20-1	-	TRBJ1-3	CGGHRTGRSGNTIYF
16	TRBV20-1	-	TRBJ2-3	CSAPTSGRGGTDTQYF
15	TRBV11-3	-	TRBJ2-7	CASSPGTERGNEQYF
14	TRBV29-1	-	TRBJ1-2	CSVSRDRANYGYTF
14	TRBV5-1	-	TRBJ2-1	CASSLLGVDNEQFF
15	TRBV20-1	-	TRBJ2-3	CSAIADRGFADTQYF